The 29 T cell receptor beta chains in this list originate from one sample, sequenced in a study of early T cells in non-severe SARS-CoV-2 infection. TCRdb re-called the 5' RACE reads through MiXCR, storing one row per CDR3 protein. This sample has about 39,000 distinct CDR3 sequences, with approximately 4.8% found just once. The sequenced sample consisted of whole blood. These receptors all come from an adult who was a healthcare worker with PCR-confirmed SARS-CoV-2 infection or an uninfected control (not recorded which).

This clonotype was picked up many times. The CDR3 loop reads CASSQDYSGGADTQYF. CDR3 nucleotide sequence: TGCGCCAGCAGCCAAGATTACAGCGGGGGGGCAGATACGCAGTATTTT. The J gene is TRBJ2-3, the V gene TRBV4-3; 10 bases are shared with TRBD2. Germline lookup yields CDR1 LGHNA and CDR2 YSLEER. The length of the CDR3 is 16 residues. V was pared by 0 bases and J by 4 bases, with 4 bases of the junction left unmatched.

This clonotype was seen many times. The rearrangement uses TRBV15 and TRBJ2-2; possible D gene TRBD2, 5 bases. V shed 1 base and J shed 5 bases, with 11 bases lying between them. The CDR3 loop spans 15 amino acids. CDR1 is LNHNV, CDR2 YYDKDF, per germline (reference sequence). CDR3 nucleotides: TGTGCCACCAGCAGAGGAGGGATCGGAACCGGGGAGCTGTTTTTT. Translated, it gives CATSRGGIGTGELFF.

In its sample, this clonotype was seen many times. J is TRBJ2-2 and V is TRBV29-1; D is uncertain. V lost 2 bases and J lost 0, with 7 bases in between. Germline V CDR1 and CDR2: SQVTM, ANQGSEA. There are 14 residues in the CDR3. The CDR3 DNA reads as TGCAGCGTTGAATCCCGAGCGAACACCGGGGAGCTGTTTTTT. The encoded protein is CSVESRANTGELFF.

In this sample, this clonotype turned up a few times. V is TRBV6-6 and J is TRBJ1-2; no definite D call. The ends were cut back, 6 bases at V and 3 bases at J, with 14 bases in the middle. CDR3 length equals 14 residues. Germline V gene sequence: CDR1 MNHNY, CDR2 SVGAGI (reference sequence). The CDR3 is CASRSPGADYGYTF. In DNA, the CDR3 is TGTGCCAGCAGGAGTCCGGGCGCGGACTATGGCTACACCTTC.

This clonotype occurred many times. The rearrangement uses TRBV29-1 and TRBJ2-7; D may be TRBD1 (6 bases). Per the germline V gene, CDR1 is SQVTM and CDR2 is ANQGSEA. The CDR3 is 13 amino acids. Between the trimmed V and J ends, which lost 2 bases and 1 base, there was a span of 9 bases. CDR3 residues: CSVETGYSYEQYF. As DNA, the CDR3 is TGCAGCGTTGAAACAGGGTATTCCTACGAGCAGTACTTC.

This clonotype has only a few counts. V gene TRBV27 combines with J gene TRBJ1-6; 11 bases map to TRBD1. The germline gives CDR1 MNHEY, CDR2 SMNVEV (reference sequence). The CDR3 contains 15 residues. The V gene end was trimmed by 8 bases and the J gene end by 8 bases; junction bases not matched to a gene: 8. This CDR3 reads CASHRTGGSDSPLHF. Written as DNA, the CDR3 is TGTGCCAGCCATCGGACAGGGGGCTCGGATTCACCCCTCCACTTT.

This clonotype was counted a few times. The V call is TRBV28, the J call TRBJ2-2; TRBD2 is a possible D gene (5 bases). Germline V gives CDR1 MDHEN, CDR2 SYDVKM. V was pared by 11 bases and J by 1 base, with 11 bases between. The CDR3 length is 13 residues. CDR3 sequence reads: CAGETRNTGELFF. The CDR3 nucleotides read TGTGCCGGGGAGACACGGAACACCGGGGAGCTGTTTTTT.

This clonotype was counted only a few times. This chain connects TRBV11-2 to TRBJ1-4, with D unresolved. Germline V gene lookup returns CDR1 SGHAT and CDR2 FQNNGV. V was pared by 5 bases and J by 2 bases, with 6 bases between. The CDR3 has 13 amino acids. The CDR3 loop is CASSGGTNEKLFF. The CDR3 DNA reads as TGTGCCAGCAGCGGAGGGACTAATGAAAAACTGTTTTTT.

V is TRBV18 and J is TRBJ2-7, with TRBD2 matching over 13 bases. The CDR3 totals 15 residues. Germline CDR1 is KGHSH and CDR2 is LQKENI. Trimming took 4 bases from V and 1 from J; bases not matched to a gene: 1. The DNA for the CDR3 is TGTGCCAGCTCACAGGGACTAGCGGGGTCCTACGAGCAGTACTTC. It encodes CASSQGLAGSYEQYF.

With respect to this clonotype: At one end the junction does not follow the germline gene, possibly because of a read error. The chain joins TRBV5-1 to TRBJ2-7; unclear D gene. Per germline, CDR1 SGHRS and CDR2 YFSETQ. The CDR3 is made up of 15 amino acids. The CDR3 DNA reads as TGCGTCAGCAGCACGGACGGCGCCCCAACCTACGAGCAGTACTTC. The encoded protein is CVSSTDGAPTYEQYF.

Ten or more counts support this clonotype. The chain links TRBV27 to TRBJ1-5; D gene uncertain. CDR3 length: 12 residues. Germline V gene data show CDR1 as MNHEY and CDR2 as SMNVEV (reference sequence). V lost 3 bases, J lost 4 bases, and 4 bases lay in between. CDR3 loop: CASSFLNQPQHF. CDR3 coding DNA: TGTGCCAGCAGTTTTCTTAATCAGCCCCAGCATTTT.

This clonotype was seen repeatedly, ten times or more. The rearrangement links TRBV3-1 to TRBJ2-1; D unresolved. Trimming removed 2 bases at V and 6 bases at J, with 2 bases between. Germline CDR1 reads LGHDT; CDR2 reads YNNKEL (reference sequence). The CDR3 is made up of 11 amino acids. CDR3 nucleotide sequence: TGTGCCAGCAGCCAAACCAATGAGCAGTTCTTC. Translating gives CASSQTNEQFF.

Ten or more counts support this clonotype. This chain links TRBV3-1 with TRBJ2-2; 9 nucleotides agree with TRBD1. This CDR3 is built from 12 residues. Germline V CDR1 and CDR2: LGHDT, YNNKEL (reference sequence). Trimming took 6 bases from V and 12 from J; bases not matched to a gene: 5. The CDR3 here is CASSQTGGKLFF. The CDR3 DNA sequence: TGTGCCAGCAGTCAGACAGGGGGAAAGCTGTTTTTT.

The chain carries TRBV28 and TRBJ1-6; D is possibly TRBD1 (5 bases). Deletions cut 10 bases from V and 9 bases from J, with 10 bases between. Germline-derived CDR1 and CDR2 are MDHEN and SYDVKM. CDR3 length: 11 amino acids. Here the CDR3 reads CANCGGSPLHF. The CDR3 DNA reads as TGTGCCAACTGCGGGGGTTCACCCCTCCACTTT.

This clonotype was found many times. V gene TRBV2 combines with J gene TRBJ2-7, with D unresolved. There are 11 residues in the CDR3. The V gene lost 3 bases and the J gene lost 6 bases, with 6 bases spanning the gap. Germline CDR1 SNHLY, CDR2 FYNNEI. CDR3 amino acids: CASSDRREQYF. CDR3 sequence (DNA): TGTGCCAGCAGTGACAGGCGCGAGCAGTACTTC.

This clonotype came up many times. The DNA for the CDR3 is TGTGCCAGCAGCTTGGACAGCGCAACTAATGAAAAACTGTTTTTT. Translating it yields CASSLDSATNEKLFF. The chain recombines TRBV11-2 with TRBJ1-4, with a weak D call TRBD1 (6 bases). Trimming pared 3 bases from V and 0 bases from J, leaving 8 bases between. The CDR3 runs to 15 residues. Germline V gene lookup returns CDR1 SGHAT and CDR2 FQNNGV.

This clonotype showed up just a few times. The CDR3 sequence is CASSFLVTNEKLFF. In DNA, the CDR3 is TGTGCCAGCAGCTTCCTGGTAACTAATGAAAAACTGTTTTTT. The genes are TRBV5-5 and TRBJ1-4; the D is unclear. The germline V and J ends were trimmed by 2 bases and 1 base, with 6 bases remaining between them. This CDR3 has 14 residues. Germline loops: CDR1 SGHKS, CDR2 YYEKEE (reference sequence). The variable domain in full, with the rest retrieved from reference TRBV5-5 and TRBJ1-4, is DAGVTQSPTHLIKTRGQQVTLRCSPISGHKSVSWYQQVLGQGPQFIFQYYEKEERGRGNFPDRFSARQFPNYSSELNVNALLLGDSALYLCASSFLVTNEKLFFGSGTQLSVL.

The chain links TRBV7-3 to TRBJ2-1, with 9 bases matching TRBD2. Germline lookup yields CDR1 SGHTA and CDR2 FQGTGA. The CDR3 is 14 amino acids. The junction had 6 bases not matched to a gene; V was cut back by 0 bases and J by 12 bases. In nucleotides, the CDR3 is TGTGCCAGCAGCTTAACGGGGTCAGCGGGAGGGCAGTTCTTC. Its translation: CASSLTGSAGGQFF. The complete variable domain, with remaining parts taken from reference TRBV7-3 and TRBJ2-1, reads GAGVSQTPSNKVTEKGKYVELRCDPISGHTALYWYRQSLGQGPEFLIYFQGTGAADDSGLPNDRFFAVRPEGSVSTLKIQRTERGDSAVYLCASSLTGSAGGQFFGPGTRLTVL.

This clonotype has a count of ten or more. This chain uses TRBV11-1 with TRBJ2-1, with D unresolved. The CDR3 covers 12 residues. In germline, CDR1 is SGHAT, CDR2 FQDESV (reference sequence). Trimming removed 5 bases from V and 7 bases from J, with 9 bases in between. DNA of the CDR3: TGTGCCAGCAGCCTAAGGACGAATGAGCAGTTCTTC. Its translation is CASSLRTNEQFF.

This clonotype was recorded many times. The gene calls are TRBV6-2 or TRBV6-3 and TRBJ1-1, with 8 nucleotides matching TRBD1. With V trimmed by 5 bases and J by 7 bases, 9 bases remained unmatched. This CDR3 is 14 amino acids long. The germline V gene has CDR1 MNHEY and CDR2 SVGEGT. CDR3 sequence (DNA): TGTGCCAGCAGTCCCGCAACCGGGACAGGTGAAGCTTTCTTT. It specifies CASSPATGTGEAFF.

This clonotype was seen a handful of times. The rearrangement joins TRBV6-1 to TRBJ1-5; D is uncertain. The V gene's germline CDR1 is MNHNS and CDR2 SASEGT. The CDR3 loop spans 15 amino acids. The V and J ends lost 4 bases and 2 bases respectively, with 12 bases between them. In nucleotides, the CDR3 is TGTGCCAGCAGTGTCAAGATGTCGGGCAATCAGCCCCAGCATTTT. It encodes CASSVKMSGNQPQHF.

This clonotype was seen a few times. This chain joins TRBV5-4 and TRBJ1-1; D is uncertain. The CDR3 is 16 residues long. Trimming took 0 bases from V and 1 from J, leaving 13 bases between them. CDR1 is SGHNT, CDR2 YYREEE, per germline (reference sequence). The chain's CDR3 is CASSLASQTGNTEAFF. The DNA of the CDR3 is TGTGCCAGCAGCTTGGCTTCGCAGACGGGGAACACTGAAGCTTTCTTT.

This clonotype was counted at least ten times. The V call is TRBV6-5, the J call TRBJ1-6; no firm D call. V lost 0 bases and J lost 7, with 10 bases in between. Germline-derived CDR1 and CDR2 are MNHEY and SVGAGI. This CDR3 contains 15 residues. The CDR3 nucleotides read TGTGCCAGCAGTTACTCGCCGGAGGAAAATTCACCCCTCCACTTT. Translating it yields CASSYSPEENSPLHF.

This clonotype was seen repeatedly, ten times or more. The J gene is TRBJ2-5, the V gene TRBV11-3; TRBD1 agrees at 7 bases. The germline gives CDR1 SGHNT, CDR2 YENEEA. The ends lost 2 bases at V and 5 bases at J; junction bases unmatched: 14. The CDR3 is 17 amino acids. CDR3 in DNA: TGTGCCAGCAGCTTACGCCCCGGGACAGTGGAAGTCGAGACCCAGTACTTC. Encoded protein: CASSLRPGTVEVETQYF.

In this sample, this clonotype turned up many times. J is TRBJ1-2 and V is TRBV12-3 or TRBV12-4; D uncertain. CDR3 length equals 11 residues. The V and J ends lost 3 bases and 2 bases respectively, with 1 base between them. CDR3 sequence reads: CASSFNYGYTF. The CDR3 nucleotides are TGTGCCAGCAGTTTCAACTATGGCTACACCTTC.

Only a few counts were recorded for this clonotype. The gene calls are TRBV12-3 or TRBV12-4 and TRBJ2-7; D gene unclear. The CDR3 has 14 amino acids. V lost 4 bases to trimming and J lost 0 bases, with 10 bases between them. The CDR3 region has the DNA TGTGCCAGCAGTTCGGCTCCCCGCTCCTACGAGCAGTACTTC. This encodes CASSSAPRSYEQYF.

In its sample, this clonotype was seen many times. The chain carries TRBV7-2 and TRBJ2-3; D remains ambiguous. The V gene's germline CDR1 is SGHTA and CDR2 FQGNSA. V lost 5 bases, J lost 2 bases, and 8 bases lay in between. The CDR3 has 13 residues. The CDR3 sequence is CASSQKNTDTQYF. In DNA form, the CDR3 reads TGTGCCAGCAGCCAGAAAAACACAGATACGCAGTATTTT.

This clonotype showed up just a few times. The genes are TRBV19 and TRBJ2-3; 11 bases align to TRBD2. The germline CDR1 and CDR2 sequences are LNHDA and SQIVND (reference sequence). CDR3 length equals 17 residues. J was trimmed by 7 bases and V by 3 bases; bases with no gene match: 12. CDR3 loop: CASSILPLAGVSHTQYF. The CDR3 nucleotides are TGTGCCAGTAGTATCCTCCCACTAGCGGGAGTTTCCCATACGCAGTATTTT.

The gene calls are TRBV19 and TRBJ2-1; perhaps TRBD1 as D (5 bases). Germline CDR1 is LNHDA and CDR2 is SQIVND (reference sequence). With 5 bases removed from V and 10 bases from J, the gap between germline ends came to 12 bases. The CDR3 length is 12 residues. The CDR3 loop is CASSSGQIEQFF. The CDR3 nucleotides are TGTGCCAGTAGTTCTGGACAAATAGAGCAGTTCTTC.